A selection of T cell receptor beta chains follows, all from one sample in a study of cytomegalovirus exposure and HLA in healthy donors. Repertoires were generated with immunoSEQ multiplex PCR, while TCRdb's copy carries only in-frame clones and drops some. This sample contains some 110,000 clones. The sequencing input was PBMCs. The receptors originated from a man in his late teens or twenties in good health and CMV-seronegative. CDR3s leave out the opening cysteine and the closing phenylalanine or tryptophan.

TRBV4-2	ASSQEWAANTGELF
TRBV15	ATSSRGIRQTYEQY
TRBV19	ASSLQGSGAQAF
TRBV7-2	ASSPQETQY
TRBV5-1	ASTTGEGLYEQY
TRBV6-5	ASSYTDRGLYNEQF
TRBV28	ASRYRANTEAF
TRBV5-1	ASSSQEGAGAYEQY
TRBV9	ASSVGQGVYEQY
TRBV25-1	ASSEIGRGGTEAF
TRBV10-3	AISEPGQGASETQY
TRBV6-1	ASSEQPAGALAKNIQY
TRBV5-1	ASSAWTGDTYEQY
TRBV30	AWSPGLQETQY
TRBV9	ASSVVGRVGETQY
TRBV30	AWNLGGGPINIQY
TRBV30	AWDFSEEQETQY
TRBV5-1	ASSPGGTSIYEQY
TRBV7-2	ASSSGSGRIGETQY
TRBV18	ASSPPNSQTDNQPQH
TRBV7-2	ASSGSASYNEQF
TRBV30	AWRGTGGFEAF
TRBV30	AWTAGPFQPQH
TRBV5-1	ATQRDHTDTQY